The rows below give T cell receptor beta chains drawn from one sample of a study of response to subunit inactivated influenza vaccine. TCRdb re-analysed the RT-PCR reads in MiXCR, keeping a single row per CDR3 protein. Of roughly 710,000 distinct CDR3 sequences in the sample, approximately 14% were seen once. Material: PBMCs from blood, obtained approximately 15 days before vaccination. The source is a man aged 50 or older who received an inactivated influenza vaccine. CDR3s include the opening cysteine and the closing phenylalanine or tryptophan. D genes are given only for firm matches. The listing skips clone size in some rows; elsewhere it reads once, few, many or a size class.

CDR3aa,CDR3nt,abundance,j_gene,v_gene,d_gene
CASSPTHRSDTEAFF,TGTGCCAGCAGCCCGACTCACAGGAGCGACACTGAAGCTTTCTTT,-,TRBJ1-1,TRBV7-8,-
CASSLTVYASSLETQYF,TGTGCCAGCAGCTTGACTGTCTACGCATCCTCCCTGGAGACCCAGTACTTC,-,TRBJ2-5,TRBV27,-
CASSTEPRTGELFF,TGTGCCAGTAGTACGGAGCCGAGAACCGGGGAGCTGTTTTTT,few,TRBJ2-2,TRBV19,-
CASTQDWNSGANVLTF,TGTGCCAGCACCCAGGACTGGAACTCTGGGGCCAACGTCCTGACTTTC,-,TRBJ2-6,TRBV7-8,-
CASSLGWETEAFF,TGCGCCAGCAGCTTGGGTTGGGAGACTGAAGCTTTCTTT,-,TRBJ1-1,TRBV5-1,-
CSARWQGGHNYNEQFF,TGCAGTGCTAGGTGGCAGGGCGGCCACAACTACAATGAGCAGTTCTTC,-,TRBJ2-1,TRBV20-1,-
CASSETPGQSYEQYF,TGTGCCAGCAGTGAAACACCGGGACAGTCCTACGAGCAGTACTTC,-,TRBJ2-7,TRBV2,TRBD1
CASSQDPAGGDNTQYF,TGCGCCAGCAGCCAAGACCCCGCGGGGGGGGACAATACGCAGTATTTT,few,TRBJ2-3,TRBV4-3,TRBD2
CASSYSTGGSTDTQYF,TGTGCCAGCAGTTACTCGACAGGGGGTAGCACAGATACGCAGTATTTT,-,TRBJ2-3,TRBV6-5,TRBD1
CASTLRRTSATSTDTQYF,TGTGCCAGCACCCTTCGCCGGACTAGCGCTACTAGCACAGATACGCAGTATTTT,-,TRBJ2-3,TRBV11-2,TRBD2
CSANGPSGRARDTQYF,TGCAGTGCCAATGGACCTAGCGGGAGGGCAAGGGATACGCAGTATTTT,-,TRBJ2-3,TRBV20-1,TRBD2
CASSSFDGDSPLHF,TGTGCCAGTAGTAGCTTCGACGGGGATTCACCCCTCCACTTT,-,TRBJ1-6,TRBV19,-
CSAKGLAGRSAGELFF,TGCAGTGCTAAGGGACTAGCGGGAAGGAGCGCCGGGGAGCTGTTTTTT,few,TRBJ2-2,TRBV20-1,TRBD2
CASSLWHFNTDTQYF,TGTGCCAGCAGCTTATGGCATTTCAACACAGATACGCAGTATTTT,-,TRBJ2-3,TRBV11-2,-
CASSDLAASGNEQFF,TGTGCCAGCAGCGACCTAGCGGCCTCTGGGAATGAGCAGTTCTTC,-,TRBJ2-1,TRBV9,TRBD2
CASSFRPQQDNEKLFF,TGCGCCAGCAGCTTTCGGCCTCAGCAAGATAATGAAAAACTGTTTTTT,few,TRBJ1-4,TRBV5-1,-
CASRSGSLYEQYF,TGTGCCAGCAGGAGCGGGAGTCTATACGAGCAGTACTTC,-,TRBJ2-7,TRBV28,TRBD2
CASSPKIGQYQETQYF,TGCGCCAGCAGCCCCAAGATAGGGCAGTACCAAGAGACCCAGTACTTC,few,TRBJ2-5,TRBV5-1,-
CASSLDLAGGPGEQFF,TGTGCCAGCAGCTTGGATTTAGCGGGGGGGCCTGGTGAGCAGTTCTTC,-,TRBJ2-1,TRBV5-6,TRBD2
CASSSRDFYAELFF,TGTGCCAGCAGCTCCCGGGACTTTTATGCGGAGCTGTTTTTT,-,TRBJ2-2,TRBV9,-
CASSFGTGGGEQYF,TGTGCCAGCAGCTTTGGGACAGGGGGTGGCGAGCAGTACTTC,few,TRBJ2-7,TRBV5-5,TRBD1